The 20 T cell receptor beta chains listed next were all sequenced from one sample in a study of T cell changes during pregnancy in multiple sclerosis. Method: immunoSEQ multiplex PCR; TCRdb's copy keeps in-frame clones and lacks some. The table shows over 50,000 clones, with approximately 92% occurring only once. Material: peripheral blood, obtained in the first trimester of pregnancy. All receptors derive from a female donor with multiple sclerosis, enrolled in a pregnancy study.

This chain links TRBV14 with TRBJ2-1; 11 nucleotides align to TRBD2. Germline V gene sequence: CDR1 SGHDN, CDR2 FVKESK. Losses at the gene ends were 4 bases for V and 9 bases for J; bases not matched to a gene: 5. This CDR3 contains 14 residues. CDR3: CASSLLAGGSEQFF. The DNA of the CDR3 is TGTGCCAGCAGCCTTTTAGCGGGAGGGAGTGAGCAGTTCTTC.

The chain employs TRBV15 and TRBJ2-5; D is possibly TRBD2 (6 bases). V lost 5 bases, J lost 5 bases, and 15 bases lay in between. There are 14 residues in the CDR3. Germline V gives CDR1 LNHNV, CDR2 YYDKDF (reference sequence). This chain's CDR3 is CATSQGVGRETQYF. As DNA, the CDR3 is TGTGCCACCAGCCAAGGGGTAGGGAGGGAGACCCAGTACTTC.

The V gene is TRBV11-2, the J gene TRBJ2-1, with TRBD2 matching 9 bases. Unmatched junction bases numbered 15, after V lost 6 bases and J lost 9 bases. CDR1 is SGHAT and CDR2 is FQNNGV in the germline V gene. CDR3 size: 16 residues. Here the CDR3 DNA reads TGTGCCAGCAGTCACCGCCTGGGGCGGGAGGGTAGTGAGCAGTTCTTC. It codes for CASSHRLGREGSEQFF.

The rearrangement joins TRBV11-2 to TRBJ2-3; 8 bases line up with TRBD2. V gave up 5 bases and J gave up 6 bases; unmatched junction bases: 7. CDR1 and CDR2 from the germline V gene are SGHAT and FQNNGV. The CDR3 is 14 amino acids. CDR3 sequence: CASSPGLVYDTQYF. The CDR3 DNA reads TGTGCCAGCAGCCCGGGACTAGTGTACGATACGCAGTATTTT.

The genes are TRBV10-3 and TRBJ1-1; D not resolved. This CDR3 contains 13 residues. The V end was cut by 8 bases, the J end by 4 bases, with 14 bases between. Germline V lookup: CDR1 ENHRY, CDR2 SYGVKD. The CDR3 DNA is TGTGCCATCGGGGAGGGCGATCGCACTGAAGCTTTCTTT. As protein: CAIGEGDRTEAFF.

The gene calls are TRBV27 and TRBJ2-7; 7 nucleotides line up with TRBD1. Trimming took 5 bases from V and 4 from J; bases not matched to a gene: 14. The length of the CDR3 is 16 residues. CDR1 is MNHEY and CDR2 is SMNVEV in the germline V gene (reference sequence). This CDR3 is CASSPAEGATGYEQYF. In DNA, the CDR3 is TGTGCCAGCAGTCCTGCCGAGGGGGCGACAGGGTACGAGCAGTACTTC.

This clone was found once. The chain combines TRBV7-9 with TRBJ2-3; 7 nucleotides line up with TRBD1. The CDR3 runs 14 residues. Germline loops: CDR1 SEHNR, CDR2 FQNEAQ (reference sequence). V lost 4 bases and J lost 1; bases outside the gene matches: 2. The DNA for the CDR3 is TGTGCCAGCAGCTCTGGGACAGGCACAGATACGCAGTATTTT. Its protein is CASSSGTGTDTQYF. Based on the CDR3 plus reference TRBV7-9 and TRBJ2-3, the full variable domain is DTGVSQNPRHKITKRGQNVTFRCDPISEHNRLYWYRQTLGQGPEFLTYFQNEAQLEKSRLLSDRFSAERPKGSFSTLEIQRTEQGDSAMYLCASSSGTGTDTQYFGPGTRLTVL.

CDR3 bases: TGTGCCAGCAGTGAGAGAACTAGCGGGAGGGTATCTAGCACAGATACGCAGTATTTT. It yields the protein CASSERTSGRVSSTDTQYF. The chain links TRBV6-1 to TRBJ2-3; 13 nucleotides match TRBD2. This CDR3 is 19 amino acids long. CDR1 is MNHNS, CDR2 SASEGT, per germline. V lost 3 bases, J lost 0 bases, and 9 bases stayed unmatched.

This rearrangement joins TRBV28 to TRBJ2-6, with 7 bases identical to TRBD1. Germline V gives CDR1 MDHEN, CDR2 SYDVKM. V gave up 3 bases and J gave up 2 bases; unmatched junction bases: 1. The CDR3 runs to 15 residues. The CDR3 is CASSFQGAGANVLTF. The CDR3 DNA reads TGTGCCAGCAGTTTTCAGGGGGCTGGGGCCAACGTCCTGACTTTC.

This clone was counted once. This chain joins TRBV19 and TRBJ2-1; D gene unclear. This CDR3 spans 15 amino acids. Trimming removed 4 bases from V and 0 bases from J, with 10 bases in between. The germline V gene has CDR1 LNHDA and CDR2 SQIVND (reference sequence). Written as DNA, the CDR3 is TGTGCCAGTAGTAAACAGCCGAGCTCCTACAATGAGCAGTTCTTC. This translates into CASSKQPSSYNEQFF.

The V call is TRBV29-1, the J call TRBJ1-5; D gene unclear. The CDR3 loop spans 12 amino acids. The V end lost 4 bases, the J end lost 4 bases, and 8 bases lay between the germline ends. The V gene's germline CDR1 is SQVTM and CDR2 ANQGSEA. For the CDR3, the DNA is TGCAGCGTTGGATGGCGGAATCAGCCCCAGCATTTT. Translated: CSVGWRNQPQHF.

V usage is TRBV19 and J usage is TRBJ2-3, with D possibly TRBD2 on 7 matching bases. Germline assignment: CDR1 LNHDA and CDR2 SQIVND (reference sequence). The germline V and J ends were trimmed by 8 bases and 2 bases, with 14 bases remaining between them. This CDR3 is 14 amino acids long. The CDR3 DNA reads TGTGCCAGTCGTGGAGGGGGGGACACAGATACGCAGTATTTT. This codes for CASRGGGDTDTQYF.

The rearrangement uses TRBV28 and TRBJ1-1, with TRBD1 matching 7 bases. CDR3 length: 14 residues. Looked up from germline, CDR1 is MDHEN and CDR2 is SYDVKM. With 7 bases clipped from V and 0 bases from J, the junction kept 5 bases outside the gene matches. The CDR3 spells CASNRDSVNTEAFF. CDR3 nucleotides: TGTGCCAGCAATAGGGACAGCGTGAACACTGAAGCTTTCTTT.

DNA of the CDR3: TGTGCCAGCAGTTTAGCTCCGGGTCTTAAGGGGGAGACCCAGTACTTC. Translating it yields CASSLAPGLKGETQYF. This rearrangement joins TRBV28 to TRBJ2-5, with D maybe TRBD1 (5 bases). Trimming shortened V by 2 bases and J by 5 bases, and 18 bases separated the two germline ends. CDR3 length equals 16 residues. Per germline, CDR1 MDHEN and CDR2 SYDVKM.

This chain joins TRBV28 and TRBJ2-3; TRBD2 might be the D (5 bases). The CDR3 runs to 15 residues. The germline CDR1 and CDR2 sequences are MDHEN and SYDVKM. V dropped 5 bases and J dropped 0 bases, with 12 bases sitting between them. The CDR3 DNA sequence: TGTGCCAGCAGTCCTCGTTGGGAGAGCACAGATACGCAGTATTTT. Protein product: CASSPRWESTDTQYF.

This clone has a single count. The rearrangement links TRBV28 to TRBJ1-2, with 8 bases identical to TRBD1. V dropped 3 bases and J dropped 5; count of bases not matched to a gene: 5. CDR1 is MDHEN, CDR2 SYDVKM, per germline. The CDR3 consists of 14 residues. The CDR3, as DNA: TGTGCCAGCAGTTTCGGACAGGGACCATATGGCTACACCTTC. Protein: CASSFGQGPYGYTF.

There are a few counts of this clone. The rearrangement joins TRBV28 to TRBJ1-5; no clear D. Between the trimmed V and J ends, which lost 4 bases and 0 bases, there was a span of 13 bases. The germline V gene encodes CDR1 MDHEN and CDR2 SYDVKM. The CDR3 has 16 amino acids. As DNA, the CDR3 is TGTGCCAGCAGTTATTACTTGGCTAGTAGCAATCAGCCCCAGCATTTT. It codes for CASSYYLASSNQPQHF. Supplemented by reference TRBV28 and TRBJ1-5, the full variable domain reads DVKVTQSSRYLVKRTGEKVFLECVQDMDHENMFWYRQDPGLGLRLIYFSYDVKMKEKGDIPEGYSVSREKKERFSLILESASTNQTSMYLCASSYYLASSNQPQHFGDGTRLSIL.

V is TRBV5-5 and J is TRBJ1-5; tentative D call: TRBD1 (6 bases). The CDR3 loop spans 15 amino acids. Germline V gene data show CDR1 as SGHKS and CDR2 as YYEKEE (reference sequence). V was trimmed by 0 bases and J by 4 bases, leaving 11 bases between them. This chain's CDR3 is CASSLADSSNQPQHF. The CDR3 region has the DNA TGTGCCAGCAGCTTGGCGGACAGTTCAAATCAGCCCCAGCATTTT.

This chain uses TRBV10-3 with TRBJ2-5; 13 nucleotides line up with TRBD2. After removal of 9 bases from V and 5 bases from J, the junction contained 3 bases not matched to a gene. The germline gives CDR1 ENHRY, CDR2 SYGVKD. The CDR3 runs to 13 residues. The CDR3 protein is CAIGTSGMETQYF. Here the CDR3 DNA reads TGTGCCATAGGGACTAGCGGGATGGAGACCCAGTACTTC.

The DNA of the CDR3 is TGTGCCAGCAGTTTACACAGGGGAGAGACCCAGTACTTC. Translating it yields CASSLHRGETQYF. The V and J genes are TRBV28 and TRBJ2-5, with 7 bases aligning to TRBD1. V lost 2 bases, J lost 4 bases, and 1 base stayed unmatched. This CDR3 is 13 amino acids long. Germline lookup yields CDR1 MDHEN and CDR2 SYDVKM.